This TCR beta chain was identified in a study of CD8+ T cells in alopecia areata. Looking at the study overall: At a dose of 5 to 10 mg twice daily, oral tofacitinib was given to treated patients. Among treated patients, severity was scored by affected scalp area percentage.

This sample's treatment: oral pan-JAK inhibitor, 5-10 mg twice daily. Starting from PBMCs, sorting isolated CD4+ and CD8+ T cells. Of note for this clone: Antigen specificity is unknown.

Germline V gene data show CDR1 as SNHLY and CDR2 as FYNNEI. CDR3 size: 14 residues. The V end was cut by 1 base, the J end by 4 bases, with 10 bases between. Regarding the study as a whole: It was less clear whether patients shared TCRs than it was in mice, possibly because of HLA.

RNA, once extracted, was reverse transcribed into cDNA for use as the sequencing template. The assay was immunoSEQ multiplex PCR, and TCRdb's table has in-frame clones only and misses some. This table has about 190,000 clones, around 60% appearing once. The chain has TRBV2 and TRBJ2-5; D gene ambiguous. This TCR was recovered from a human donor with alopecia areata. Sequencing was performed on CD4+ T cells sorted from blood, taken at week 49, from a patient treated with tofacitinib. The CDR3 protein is CASSEGLRPETQYF. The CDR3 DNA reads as TGTGCCAGCAGTGAAGGACTCCGCCCAGAGACCCAGTACTTC.